Presented here are 17 T cell receptor beta chains from one specimen sequenced in a study of human T cells and chemical hapten exposure. TCRdb re-analysed the RACE reads in MiXCR, keeping a single row per CDR3 protein. Among 95,000 to 100,000 distinct CDR3 sequences listed, about an eighth were seen once. As to time point: patch test 1, 2 weeks after DPC sensitization. Treatment reported: therapeutic diphenylcyclopropenone sensitization with weekly scalp DPC. The input for sequencing was whole blood, taken in connection with sensitization to the hapten diphenylcyclopropenone (DPC). The receptor source for this set is a woman aged 40 to 50 with alopecia areata. Some clones in this sample may be carry-over from other donors' samples.

The gene calls are TRBV30 and TRBJ2-3; TRBD2 agrees at 11 bases. Germline CDR1 and CDR2: GTSNPN and SVGIG (reference sequence). The CDR3 is 16 residues long. J lost 3 bases, V lost 4 bases, and 9 bases had no gene match. CDR3 bases: TGTGCCTGGAACGGCGGGACTAGCGGACGTACAGATACGCAGTATTTT. Translated, it gives CAWNGGTSGRTDTQYF.

This sequence joins TRBV10-3 and TRBJ1-2, with 7 bases fitting TRBD1. CDR1 is ENHRY, CDR2 SYGVKD, per germline. Losses at the gene ends were 6 bases for V and 4 bases for J; bases not matched to a gene: 8. CDR3 size: 14 residues. The CDR3 coding sequence is TGTGCCATCAGCCTACCGGGACAGATCTATGGCTACACCTTC. Protein product: CAISLPGQIYGYTF.

This clonotype was counted ten times or more. The chain has TRBV6-5 and TRBJ2-5, with 8 bases lining up with TRBD1. Germline V lookup: CDR1 MNHEY, CDR2 SVGAGI. The junction had 5 bases not matched to a gene; V was cut back by 6 bases and J by 2 bases. The CDR3 sequence is 14 residues long. The CDR3 region is CASSRQGTQETQYF. DNA of the CDR3: TGTGCCAGCAGCAGACAGGGGACTCAAGAGACCCAGTACTTC.

This clonotype has more than one count but fewer than ten. DNA for the CDR3: TGTGCCAGCAGCTTCGGGTCAGCTTTTCCTTTAGCCAAAAACATTCAGTACTTC. Translating gives CASSFGSAFPLAKNIQYF. The rearrangement uses TRBV7-9 and TRBJ2-4; D not certain. Germline V gene lookup returns CDR1 SEHNR and CDR2 FQNEAQ (reference sequence). Trimming cost V 3 bases and J 0 bases, with 18 bases left between them. The CDR3 spans 18 residues.

This clonotype was seen more than once but under ten times. The V and J genes are TRBV6-2 or TRBV6-3 and TRBJ1-5; D is undetermined. The V end lost 5 bases, the J end lost 0 bases, and 8 bases lay between the germline ends. This CDR3 spans 14 amino acids. Germline V gene data show CDR1 as MNHEY and CDR2 as SVGEGT. CDR3 in amino acids: CASSRLNSNQPQHF. In DNA, the CDR3 is TGTGCCAGCAGTCGACTGAATAGCAATCAGCCCCAGCATTTT.

The chain is built from TRBV27 and TRBJ1-1; a weak D match, TRBD1 (6 bases). Germline V gives CDR1 MNHEY, CDR2 SMNVEV (reference sequence). The CDR3 has 14 amino acids. Trimming took 4 bases from V and 8 from J, leaving 17 bases between them. The CDR3 bases are TGTGCCAGCAGTTGGGACATCCAGGAACCCGAAGCTTTCTTT. Encoded protein: CASSWDIQEPEAFF.

The rearrangement joins TRBV4-2 to TRBJ2-3; 10 bases are shared with TRBD2. This CDR3 comprises 18 residues. The junction had 13 bases not matched to a gene; V was cut back by 3 bases and J by 4 bases. Germline V CDR1 and CDR2: LGHNA, YNFKEQ. CDR3: CASSHYWAPSGSADTQYF. DNA of the CDR3: TGTGCCAGCAGCCACTACTGGGCCCCTAGCGGGAGTGCAGATACGCAGTATTTT.

The gene calls are TRBV6-6 and TRBJ1-5; D not certain. The CDR3 contains 15 residues. From germline, CDR1 is MNHNY and CDR2 SVGAGI (reference sequence). Deletions cut 6 bases from V and 3 bases from J, with 15 bases between. CDR3 DNA sequence: TGTGCCAGCAGCCCGCCACGCAGGATCAATCAGCCCCAGCATTTT. The encoded protein is CASSPPRRINQPQHF.

This clonotype was seen more than once but under ten times. This chain joins TRBV20-1 and TRBJ2-1, with a possible D match to TRBD2 (5 bases). The CDR3 is 19 residues long. The germline V gene encodes CDR1 DFQATT and CDR2 SNEGSKA (reference sequence). V shed 0 bases and J shed 0 bases, with 21 bases lying between them. Here the CDR3 reads CSARDAVASRPTSYNEQFF. CDR3 nucleotide sequence: TGCAGTGCTAGAGATGCTGTAGCGTCCCGTCCCACCTCCTACAATGAGCAGTTCTTC.

This clonotype was recorded a few times. The chain employs TRBV13 and TRBJ1-4; TRBD1 is a possible D gene (5 bases). CDR3 size: 15 residues. V shed 6 bases and J shed 8 bases, with 19 bases lying between them. Germline CDR1 reads PRHDT; CDR2 reads FYEKMQ (reference sequence). CDR3: CASRPGTGGGEKLFF. The CDR3 nucleotides read TGTGCCAGCAGACCTGGGACTGGGGGTGGCGAAAAACTGTTTTTT.

This chain uses TRBV3-1 with TRBJ1-2; the D is unclear. Germline CDR1 and CDR2: LGHDT and YNNKEL (reference sequence). The CDR3 is made up of 17 amino acids. The V end lost 0 bases, the J end lost 2 bases, and 16 bases lay between the germline ends. The CDR3 loop is CASSQDGNSERNYGYTF. CDR3 coding DNA: TGTGCCAGCAGCCAAGATGGGAACAGCGAACGAAACTATGGCTACACCTTC.

The chain combines TRBV14 with TRBJ2-5; D ambiguous. The CDR3 sequence is 13 residues long. Trimming took off 1 base at V and 7 bases at J, with 10 bases between the two ends. Germline assignment: CDR1 SGHDN and CDR2 FVKESK. The CDR3 loop is CASSQATGLTQYF. For the CDR3, the DNA is TGTGCCAGCAGCCAAGCAACCGGTCTGACCCAGTACTTC.

This clonotype has a count of ten or more. This rearrangement joins TRBV24-1 to TRBJ2-2, with TRBD1 matching 10 bases. The CDR3 sequence is 18 residues long. V shed 7 bases, J shed 2 bases, and the junction held 12 bases outside the gene matches. The germline CDR1 and CDR2 sequences are KGHDR and SFDVKD. CDR3 sequence: CATSDTTGTGVNTGELFF. CDR3 coding DNA: TGTGCCACCAGCGACACCACCGGGACAGGGGTTAACACCGGGGAGCTGTTTTTT.

V is TRBV7-9 and J is TRBJ2-6; 9 nucleotides match TRBD1. J gave up 4 bases and V 5 bases, and 6 bases lay outside the gene matches. Germline CDR1 reads SEHNR; CDR2 reads FQNEAQ (reference sequence). The CDR3 contains 16 residues. The CDR3 protein is CASSADRGTGANVLTF. CDR3 coding DNA: TGTGCCAGCAGCGCCGACAGGGGGACCGGGGCCAACGTCCTGACTTTC.

V and J are TRBV2 and TRBJ1-4; TRBD1 agrees at 12 bases. CDR1 is SNHLY and CDR2 is FYNNEI in the germline V gene. J lost 8 bases, V lost 6 bases, and 7 bases had no gene match. The CDR3 covers 15 residues. CDR3 loop: CASRGDRGRREKLFF. For the CDR3, the DNA is TGTGCCAGCAGGGGGGACAGGGGGCGCAGAGAAAAACTGTTTTTT.

The chain's CDR3 is CASSYSHGEQFF. CDR3 nucleotides: TGTGCCAGCAGTTACTCGCATGGTGAGCAGTTCTTC. The chain joins TRBV6-6 to TRBJ2-1, with D unclear. Germline CDR1 is MNHNY and CDR2 is SVGAGI (reference sequence). CDR3 length: 12 amino acids. Trimming shortened V by 0 bases and J by 9 bases, and 6 bases separated the two germline ends.

This clonotype was found many times. The chain has TRBV19 and TRBJ2-5; no clear D gene. The germline V and J ends were trimmed by 5 bases and 4 bases, with 20 bases remaining between them. CDR1 LNHDA and CDR2 SQIVND come from the germline V gene (reference sequence). The CDR3 is made up of 16 amino acids. The CDR3 here is CASSAAALRASETQYF. The CDR3 bases are TGTGCCAGTAGTGCCGCCGCGCTGAGAGCTTCAGAGACCCAGTACTTC.